Shown below are 27 T cell receptor beta chains from a single sample sequenced in a study of identifying expanded T cells in peripheral blood. Assay: immunoSEQ multiplex PCR; the TCRdb copy retains only in-frame clones and omits some. The table lists around 90,000 clones, approximately 88% of them singletons. The source material was blood. Receptors were obtained from a person aged 18-69 years in good health.

The chain is built from TRBV4-1 and TRBJ2-2; 7 bases fit TRBD2. Germline V gives CDR1 MGHRA, CDR2 YSYEKL. CDR3 length: 14 amino acids. The ends lost 4 bases at V and 7 bases at J; junction bases unmatched: 6. CDR3 coding DNA: TGCGCCAGCAGCCCAGAGTGGGGGGGCGGGGAGCTGTTTTTT. It encodes CASSPEWGGGELFF.

This clone was found a few times. The chain joins TRBV4-2 to TRBJ2-2; 9 positions agree with TRBD2. The CDR3 runs 20 residues. Germline V gene lookup returns CDR1 LGHNA and CDR2 YNFKEQ. V was clipped by 0 bases and J by 5 bases; unmatched bases: 16. The DNA for the CDR3 is TGTGCCAGCAGCCAAGAGAGAGCGGGGGGTTGGGGGAGCTTAACCGGGGAGCTGTTTTTT. Its protein is CASSQERAGGWGSLTGELFF.

The V and J genes are TRBV6-6 and TRBJ2-7, with 9 bases identical to TRBD1. The CDR3 is 14 residues long. The junction had 2 bases not matched to a gene; V was cut back by 3 bases and J by 2 bases. Per the germline V gene, CDR1 is MNHNY and CDR2 is SVGAGI (reference sequence). CDR3 nucleotides: TGTGCCAGCAGTTATGGGACAGGGACCTACGAGCAGTACTTC. This codes for CASSYGTGTYEQYF.

The chain carries TRBV11-2 and TRBJ2-3; D gene uncertain. With 3 bases removed from V and 3 bases from J, the gap between germline ends came to 16 bases. The CDR3 extends over 16 amino acids. Germline-derived CDR1 and CDR2 are SGHAT and FQNNGV. The CDR3 loop reads CASSFFSKMETDTQYF. CDR3 in DNA: TGTGCCAGCAGCTTTTTCTCCAAAATGGAGACAGATACGCAGTATTTT.

The chain employs TRBV18 and TRBJ2-5; D is possibly TRBD2 (7 bases). There are 14 residues in the CDR3. The germline CDR1 and CDR2 sequences are KGHSH and LQKENI. Trimming removed 3 bases at V and 3 bases at J, with 11 bases between. CDR3 amino acids: CASSPQGGEETQYF. The CDR3 DNA is TGTGCCAGCTCACCCCAAGGGGGGGAAGAGACCCAGTACTTC. Together with reference TRBV18 and TRBJ2-5, the CDR3 gives the full variable domain: NAGVMQNPRHLVRRRGQEARLRCSPMKGHSHVYWYRQLPEEGLKFMVYLQKENIIDESGMPKERFSAEFPKEGPSILRIQQVVRGDSAAYFCASSPQGGEETQYFGPGTRLLVL.

The chain recombines TRBV5-4 with TRBJ1-1, with D possibly matching TRBD1 (5 bases). Germline V gene lookup returns CDR1 SGHNT and CDR2 YYREEE (reference sequence). The CDR3 has 14 residues. Trimming removed 4 bases from V and 0 bases from J, with 10 bases in between. The CDR3 sequence: CASSPGRVNTEAFF. The CDR3 nucleotides read TGTGCCAGCAGCCCAGGGAGGGTGAACACTGAAGCTTTCTTT.

This chain links TRBV6-4 with TRBJ1-4, with unresolved D. Trimming left V 2 bases short and J 0 bases short, with 13 bases between. This CDR3 is built from 17 residues. CDR1 is MRHNA and CDR2 is SNTAGT in the germline V gene. In nucleotides, the CDR3 is TGTGCCAGCAGTGACGAAAACAGACCACCAACTAATGAAAAACTGTTTTTT. Translated: CASSDENRPPTNEKLFF.

The chain joins TRBV7-2 to TRBJ2-2; 9 positions agree with TRBD2. Germline assignment: CDR1 SGHTA and CDR2 FQGNSA. J lost 7 bases, V lost 1 base, and 10 bases had no gene match. This CDR3 has 17 amino acids. The chain's CDR3 is CASSLGGGRATSGELFF. The CDR3 bases are TGTGCCAGCAGCTTAGGAGGCGGGAGGGCCACCAGCGGGGAGCTGTTTTTT.

The chain couples TRBV5-5 to TRBJ1-2, with 7 bases lining up with TRBD1. Germline lookup yields CDR1 SGHKS and CDR2 YYEKEE (reference sequence). The junction had 7 bases not matched to a gene; V was cut back by 1 base and J by 7 bases. This CDR3 is 14 amino acids long. CDR3 region: CASSLFRGQGGYTF. The CDR3 DNA reads as TGTGCCAGCAGCTTGTTTAGGGGGCAGGGTGGCTACACCTTC.

The CDR3 nucleotides read TGTGCCAGCAGTCTGACAGCAAACATGAACACTGAAGCTTTCTTT. Translated: CASSLTANMNTEAFF. The V gene is TRBV27, the J gene TRBJ1-1; a weak D match, TRBD1 (5 bases). The CDR3 has 15 residues. V dropped 5 bases and J dropped 0 bases, with 13 bases sitting between them. The germline V gene has CDR1 MNHEY and CDR2 SMNVEV (reference sequence).

This chain joins TRBV6-5 and TRBJ1-2, with a tentative D call TRBD1 (6 bases). Germline CDR1 reads MNHEY; CDR2 reads SVGAGI. The CDR3 is 13 residues long. V lost 5 bases and J lost 4, with 11 bases in between. The CDR3 spells CASSRGTTYGYTF. The CDR3 DNA follows: TGTGCCAGCAGTCGCGGGACAACCTATGGCTACACCTTC.

The chain employs TRBV2 and TRBJ2-6; D remains unclear. Germline CDR1 reads SNHLY; CDR2 reads FYNNEI. V lost 7 bases to trimming and J lost 4 bases, with 8 bases between them. This CDR3 has 13 residues. CDR3 DNA sequence: TGTGCCAGCACCCCAACCGGGGCCAACGTCCTGACTTTC. Encoded protein: CASTPTGANVLTF.

The chain has TRBV5-1 and TRBJ1-1, with 8 bases fitting TRBD1. CDR3 length equals 15 residues. V lost 0 bases to trimming and J lost 4 bases; unmatched junction nucleotides: 5. Germline values: CDR1 SGHRS, CDR2 YFSETQ. CDR3 nucleotides: TGCGCCAGCAGCTTGGCAGGACAGGGAAGCACTGAAGCTTTCTTT. Translation: CASSLAGQGSTEAFF. Together with reference TRBV5-1 and TRBJ1-1, the CDR3 gives the full variable domain: KAGVTQTPRYLIKTRGQQVTLSCSPISGHRSVSWYQQTPGQGLQFLFEYFSETQRNKGNFPGRFSGRQFSNSRSEMNVSTLELGDSALYLCASSLAGQGSTEAFFGQGTRLTVV.

In this sample, this clone turned up a few times. The chain carries TRBV19 and TRBJ1-4; D is perhaps TRBD1 (6 bases). CDR1 is LNHDA and CDR2 is SQIVND in the germline V gene (reference sequence). This CDR3 has 14 amino acids. Trimming pared 4 bases from V and 8 bases from J, leaving 14 bases between. The CDR3 DNA is TGTGCCAGTAGTAGTTACAGGGTTGGCGAAAAACTGTTTTTT. This sequence encodes CASSSYRVGEKLFF.

This chain uses TRBV6-6 with TRBJ2-3, with D possibly TRBD1 on 5 matching bases. The CDR3 consists of 12 residues. V was shortened by 8 bases and J by 6 bases, with 12 bases between the two germline ends. Germline assignment: CDR1 MNHNY and CDR2 SVGAGI (reference sequence). The CDR3 DNA is TGTGCCAGCGGGGCCAATTCCGATACGCAGTATTTT. Translated: CASGANSDTQYF.

The chain employs TRBV5-1 and TRBJ2-2; no clear D gene. The CDR3 spans 11 residues. Germline assignment: CDR1 SGHRS and CDR2 YFSETQ. Trimming shortened V by 2 bases and J by 5 bases, and 1 base separated the two germline ends. The CDR3 reads CASSFTGELFF. In DNA form, the CDR3 reads TGCGCCAGCAGCTTTACCGGGGAGCTGTTTTTT.

The chain joins TRBV18 to TRBJ2-4, with 9 positions matching TRBD1. The trim removed 3 bases at V and 7 bases at J, leaving 7 bases unmatched. Germline loops: CDR1 KGHSH, CDR2 LQKENI. The CDR3 runs 15 residues. The CDR3 region has the DNA TGTGCCAGCTCACCCGCCGGGACAGGGTGGAACATTCAGTACTTC. Translating it yields CASSPAGTGWNIQYF.

The J gene is TRBJ1-4, the V gene TRBV4-2; D is unclear. The CDR3 extends over 15 amino acids. The V gene lost 0 bases and the J gene lost 8 bases, with 13 bases spanning the gap. Germline CDR1 is LGHNA and CDR2 is YNFKEQ. CDR3 sequence: CASSQEHGVGEKLFF. The CDR3 bases are TGTGCCAGCAGCCAAGAGCATGGGGTAGGAGAAAAACTGTTTTTT.

This clone was picked up a small number of times. The V gene is TRBV14, the J gene TRBJ1-6, with D possibly being TRBD1 (5 bases). V was pared by 4 bases and J by 10 bases, with 14 bases between. Germline V gives CDR1 SGHDN, CDR2 FVKESK. This CDR3 is built from 14 residues. CDR3 in DNA: TGTGCCAGCAGCCCTTCAGGGTTGCGATCACCCCTCCACTTT. Translating it yields CASSPSGLRSPLHF.

The rearrangement uses TRBV28 and TRBJ2-7; no definite D call. The germline V gene has CDR1 MDHEN and CDR2 SYDVKM. This CDR3 is 12 amino acids long. V lost 5 bases and J 4 bases, leaving 9 bases between the germline ends. For the CDR3, the DNA is TGTGCCAGCAGTCTCCGACCATACGAGCAGTACTTC. Amino acid sequence: CASSLRPYEQYF.

This chain uses TRBV4-3 with TRBJ2-1; the match to TRBD1 covers 8 bases. Germline V gene sequence: CDR1 LGHNA, CDR2 YSLEER. V dropped 4 bases and J dropped 2; count of bases not matched to a gene: 7. The CDR3 loop spans 16 amino acids. The CDR3 loop reads CASSRETGGTYNEQFF. Here the CDR3 DNA reads TGCGCCAGCAGCCGAGAAACAGGGGGGACCTACAATGAGCAGTTCTTC.

This clone was detected only a few times. The CDR3 protein is CASSGAENQPQHF. The CDR3 region has the DNA TGCGCCAGCAGTGGGGCAGAGAATCAGCCCCAGCATTTT. This sequence joins TRBV10-2 and TRBJ1-5; D unresolved. The length of the CDR3 is 13 residues. The V gene's germline CDR1 is WSHSY and CDR2 SAAADI. Trimming removed 4 bases at V and 4 bases at J, with 8 bases between.

Of note for this clone: One junction end does not reproduce the germline sequence, and a read error may be involved. The chain combines TRBV28 with TRBJ2-7; D possibly uses TRBD1 or TRBD2 (5 bases each). Germline V gives CDR1 MDHEN, CDR2 SYDVKM. The CDR3 totals 12 residues. CDR3 nucleotides: TGTGCCAGCAGTCCTACCCCCGGGACGGTAGGATTC. This encodes CASSPTPGTVGF.

This chain links TRBV9 with TRBJ1-4; D unresolved. This CDR3 region has 15 residues. CDR1 and CDR2 (germline): SGDLS, YYNGEE. Trimming stripped 3 bases from V and 6 bases from J, with 15 bases between. CDR3 bases: TGTGCCAGCAGCGCCCTCGCAGGCGGGGATGAAAAACTGTTTTTT. The encoded protein is CASSALAGGDEKLFF.

V and J are TRBV2 and TRBJ2-7; TRBD1 might be the D (6 bases). The CDR3 loop spans 13 amino acids. Per the germline V gene, CDR1 is SNHLY and CDR2 is FYNNEI. Trimming stripped 6 bases from V and 0 bases from J, with 9 bases between. For the CDR3, the DNA is TGTGCCAGCAGCCCGGACAGCTCCTACGAGCAGTACTTC. This encodes CASSPDSSYEQYF. Complete variable domain (other parts from reference TRBV2 and TRBJ2-7): EPEVTQTPSHQVTQMGQEVILRCVPISNHLYFYWYRQILGQKVEFLVSFYNNEISEKSEIFDDQFSVERPDGSNFTLKIRSTKLEDSAMYFCASSPDSSYEQYFGPGTRLTVT.

The V and J genes are TRBV5-4 and TRBJ2-3; a weak D match, TRBD2 (5 bases). This CDR3 has 14 residues. V shed 4 bases and J shed 0 bases, with 9 bases lying between them. The germline V gene encodes CDR1 SGHNT and CDR2 YYREEE (reference sequence). CDR3 loop: CASSREGSTDTQYF. CDR3 DNA sequence: TGTGCCAGCAGCCGTGAGGGAAGCACAGATACGCAGTATTTT.

There are a few counts of this clone. The chain couples TRBV15 to TRBJ2-7, with D perhaps being TRBD1 or TRBD2 (5 bases each). V gave up 0 bases and J gave up 6 bases, with 18 bases separating them. Germline values: CDR1 LNHNV, CDR2 YYDKDF (reference sequence). This CDR3 has 16 amino acids. Here the CDR3 reads CATSRDRGQGRFEQYF. The CDR3 region has the DNA TGTGCCACCAGCAGAGATAGGGGCCAGGGACGTTTCGAGCAGTACTTC.